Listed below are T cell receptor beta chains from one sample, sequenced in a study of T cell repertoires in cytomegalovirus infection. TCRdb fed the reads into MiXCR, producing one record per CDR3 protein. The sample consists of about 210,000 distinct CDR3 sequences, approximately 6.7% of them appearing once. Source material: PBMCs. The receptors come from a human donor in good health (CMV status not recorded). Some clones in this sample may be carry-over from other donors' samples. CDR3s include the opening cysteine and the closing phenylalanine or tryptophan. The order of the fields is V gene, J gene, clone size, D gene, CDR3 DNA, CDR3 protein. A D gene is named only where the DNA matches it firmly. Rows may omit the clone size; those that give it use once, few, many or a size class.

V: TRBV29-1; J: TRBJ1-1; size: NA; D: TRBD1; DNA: TGCAGCGTTGAAGGGGACAGCTACACTGAAGCTTTCTTT; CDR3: CSVEGDSYTEAFF
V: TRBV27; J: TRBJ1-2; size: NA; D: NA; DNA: TGTGCCAGCAGGCCTGGAGCGGCCAACTATGGCTACACCTTC; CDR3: CASRPGAANYGYTF
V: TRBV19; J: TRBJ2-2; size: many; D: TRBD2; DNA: TGTGCCAGTAGTACCAGACGGACTAGCGGGGCCCACACCGGGGAGCTGTTTTTT; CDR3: CASSTRRTSGAHTGELFF
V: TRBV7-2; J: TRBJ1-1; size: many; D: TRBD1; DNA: TGTGCCAGCAGCTTAGTGATGACAGGGGACACTGAAGCTTTCTTT; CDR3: CASSLVMTGDTEAFF
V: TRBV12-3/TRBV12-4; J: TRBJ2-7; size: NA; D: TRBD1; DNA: TGTGCCAGCAGGCCGACAGGGGGAAACGAGCAGTACTTC; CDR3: CASRPTGGNEQYF
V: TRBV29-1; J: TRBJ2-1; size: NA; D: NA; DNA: TGCAGCGTGACTCTAGGGAATGAGCAGTTCTTC; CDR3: CSVTLGNEQFF
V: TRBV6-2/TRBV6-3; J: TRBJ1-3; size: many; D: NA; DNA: TGTGCCAGCAGTTTGATCCACGGGTGGACAGTGAACTCTGGAAACACCATATATTTT; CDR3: CASSLIHGWTVNSGNTIYF
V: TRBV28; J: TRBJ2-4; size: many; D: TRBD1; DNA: TGTGCCAGCTCGGCAGGGGGTGAAAACATTCAGTACTTC; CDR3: CASSAGGENIQYF
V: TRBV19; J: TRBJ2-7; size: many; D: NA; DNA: TGTGCCAGTAGTGCCGGTGGGCCCTCCTACGAGCAGTACTTC; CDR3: CASSAGGPSYEQYF
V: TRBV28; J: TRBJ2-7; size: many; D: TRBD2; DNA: TGTGCCAGCAGTTTCGCGGGGGGCCGCGGCTACGAGCAGTACTTC; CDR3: CASSFAGGRGYEQYF
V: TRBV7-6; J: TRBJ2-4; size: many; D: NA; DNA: TGTGCCAGCAGCCCATTAGCGGGGGACAGGGGCATTCAGTACTTC; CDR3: CASSPLAGDRGIQYF
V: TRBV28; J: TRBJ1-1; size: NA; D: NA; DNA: TGTGCCAGCAATTTCGCGGACAGGAACACTGAAGCTTTCTTT; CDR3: CASNFADRNTEAFF
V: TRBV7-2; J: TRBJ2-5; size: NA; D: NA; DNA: TGTGCCAGCAGCTTAGATACCGGGTATGGGGAGACCCAGTACTTC; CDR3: CASSLDTGYGETQYF
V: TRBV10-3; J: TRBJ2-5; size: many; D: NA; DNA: TGTGCCATCAGTGAGTCCTCCGGAGGAGGAGAGACCCAGTACTTC; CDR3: CAISESSGGGETQYF